A selection of T cell receptor beta chains follows, all from one sample in a study of blood T cell repertoires in COVID-19. Some clones are missing from TCRdb's copy, which holds only in-frame ones; the method was immunoSEQ multiplex PCR. The sample lists fewer than 650,000 clones, roughly 89% occurring once. Sequencing used peripheral blood. The receptors were gathered from a woman in her forties or fifties with COVID-19, enrolled during active disease. Both conserved end residues are part of each CDR3. D genes are given only for firm matches. Expanded clones get a size class; other rows say once, few or many, or leave the size out.

clone size	V gene	J gene	D gene	CDR3 DNA	CDR3 protein
.	TRBV20-1	TRBJ2-1	.	TGCAGTGCTAGTGGGGTGGGTAGCGTACACAATGAGCAGTTCTTC	CSASGVGSVHNEQFF
once	TRBV19	TRBJ1-2	.	TGTGCCAGTAGTTCTGGACAGAACTATGGCTACACCTTC	CASSSGQNYGYTF
many	TRBV27	TRBJ2-1	TRBD1	TGTGCCAGCAGTTCCCGGGACAGCTCCTACAATGAGCAGTTCTTC	CASSSRDSSYNEQFF
.	TRBV11-2	TRBJ1-4	.	TGTGCCAGCAGCTTAGCCCCACTTGGGGCGGATAATGAAAAACTGTTTTTT	CASSLAPLGADNEKLFF
.	TRBV6-1	TRBJ1-3	TRBD1	TGTGCCAGCAGTGAAGTGGGACAGGGAAACACCATATATTTT	CASSEVGQGNTIYF
.	TRBV6-5	TRBJ1-2	.	TGTGCCAGCAAGTGGAGCTCTACTAACTATGGCTACACCTTC	CASKWSSTNYGYTF
few	TRBV10-3	TRBJ1-2	TRBD1	TGTGCCATCGGAGGGGGCGTGGAGTATGGCTACACCTTC	CAIGGGVEYGYTF
.	TRBV3-1/TRBV3-2	TRBJ2-5	.	TGTGCCAGCAGCCAAGTCGCGGAGGGGACCCAGTACTTC	CASSQVAEGTQYF
.	TRBV6-5	TRBJ1-1	.	TGTGCCAGCAGTTACTCGCAGGGGAACACTGAAGCTTTCTTT	CASSYSQGNTEAFF
.	TRBV5-6	TRBJ1-3	.	TGTGCCAGCAGCTTGCGCAGGACATTAAACACCATATATTTT	CASSLRRTLNTIYF
.	TRBV6-5	TRBJ2-5	.	TGTGCCAGCAGATTCCAGGGGATGGAGACCCAGTACTTC	CASRFQGMETQYF
.	TRBV11-2	TRBJ1-2	TRBD1	TGTGCCAGCAGCTTCTCCACAGGGGGGGGTGGCTACACCTTC	CASSFSTGGGGYTF
.	TRBV7-3	TRBJ2-3	.	TGTGCCAGCAGCCCATTGGTAGAGGCAGATACGCAGTATTTT	CASSPLVEADTQYF
once	TRBV27	TRBJ1-1	TRBD1	TGTGCCAGCAGTTCCGGGACAGGGGTTTTGAACACTGAAGCTTTCTTT	CASSSGTGVLNTEAFF